This T cell receptor (beta chain) is drawn from a study of neoadjuvant nivolumab and ipilimumab in lung cancer. The table came from immunoSEQ multiplex PCR; TCRdb's copy has only in-frame clones and leaves some out. The sample holds roughly 14,000 clones, approximately 71% seen once. The TCR originated in an adult with non-small cell lung cancer. This sample comprised peripheral blood, obtained after neoadjuvant nivolumab, alone or with ipilimumab, at or shortly before surgery.

CDR3 in DNA: TGCGCCAGCAGCCAGGGACAGGGCTCTGGCTACACCTTC. Protein sequence: CASSQGQGSGYTF. The V and J genes are TRBV5-1 and TRBJ1-2; 9 bases align to TRBD1. V was clipped by 4 bases and J by 7 bases; unmatched bases: 5. This CDR3 has 13 amino acids. Germline values: CDR1 SGHRS, CDR2 YFSETQ.